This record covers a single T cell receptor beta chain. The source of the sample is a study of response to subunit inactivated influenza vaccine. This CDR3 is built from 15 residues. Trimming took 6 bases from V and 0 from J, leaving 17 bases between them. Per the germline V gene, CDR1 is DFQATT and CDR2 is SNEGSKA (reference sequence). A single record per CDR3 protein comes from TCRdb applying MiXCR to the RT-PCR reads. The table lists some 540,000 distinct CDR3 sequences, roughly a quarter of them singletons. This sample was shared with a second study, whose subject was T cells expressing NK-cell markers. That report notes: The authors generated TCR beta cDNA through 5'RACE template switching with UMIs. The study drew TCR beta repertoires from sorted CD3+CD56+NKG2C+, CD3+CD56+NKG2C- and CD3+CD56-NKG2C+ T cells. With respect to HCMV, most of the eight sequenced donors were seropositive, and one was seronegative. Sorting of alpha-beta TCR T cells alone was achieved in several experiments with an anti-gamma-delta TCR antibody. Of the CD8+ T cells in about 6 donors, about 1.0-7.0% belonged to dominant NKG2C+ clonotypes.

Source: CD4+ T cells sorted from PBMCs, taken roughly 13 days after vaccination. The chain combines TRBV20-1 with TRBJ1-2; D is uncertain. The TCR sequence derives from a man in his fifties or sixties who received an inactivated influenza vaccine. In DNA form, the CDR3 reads TGCAGTGCACCGACCCCTGACGGGGCTAACTATGGCTACACCTTC. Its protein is CSAPTPDGANYGYTF.